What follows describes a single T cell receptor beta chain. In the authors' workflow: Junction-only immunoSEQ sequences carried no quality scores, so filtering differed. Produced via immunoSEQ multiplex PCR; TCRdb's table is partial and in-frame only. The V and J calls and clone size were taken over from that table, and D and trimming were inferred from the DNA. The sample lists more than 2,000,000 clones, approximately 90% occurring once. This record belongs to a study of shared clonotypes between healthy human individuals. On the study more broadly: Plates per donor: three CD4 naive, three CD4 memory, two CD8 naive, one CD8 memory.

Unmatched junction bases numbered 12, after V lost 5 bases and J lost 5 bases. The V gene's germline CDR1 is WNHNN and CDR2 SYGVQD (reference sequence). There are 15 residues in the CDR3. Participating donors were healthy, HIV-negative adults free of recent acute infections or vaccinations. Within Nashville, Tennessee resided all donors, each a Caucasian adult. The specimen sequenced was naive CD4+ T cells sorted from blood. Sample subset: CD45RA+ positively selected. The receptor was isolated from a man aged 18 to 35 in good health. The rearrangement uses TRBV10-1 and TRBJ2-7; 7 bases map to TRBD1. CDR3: CASSSDRVSEDEQYF. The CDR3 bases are TGCGCCAGCAGTTCTGACAGGGTATCGGAGGACGAGCAGTACTTC.